This TCR beta chain was identified during a study of cytomegalovirus exposure and HLA in healthy donors. Study observations and caveats: HLA alleles showed associations with about 17,000 TCR beta sequences in a later analysis, at a 0.05 false discovery rate. In a later analysis, common viral pathogens appeared linked to several of the most significant clusters. Previous analysis showed most TCR beta V segments were productive about 90% or about 30% of the time.

The CDR3 length is 13 residues. Germline CDR1 reads MNHNS; CDR2 reads SASEGT. V dropped 8 bases and J dropped 7 bases, with 17 bases sitting between them. PCR was performed using 60 Vbeta and 13 Jbeta primers. Clones were read by immunoSEQ multiplex PCR, and TCRdb kept only the in-frame ones, dropping some. The listing records 150,000 or so clones. In regard to this clone: Its specificity is unknown.

The chain links TRBV6-1 to TRBJ1-2; a possible D gene is TRBD1 (6 bases). The receptor's source is a woman in her fifties or sixties in good health and CMV-seronegative. Sequencing was done on a sample of PBMCs. The DNA for the CDR3 is TGTGCCAGCCCGGGACAAAATGTAGGTGGCTACACCTTC. This sequence encodes CASPGQNVGGYTF.